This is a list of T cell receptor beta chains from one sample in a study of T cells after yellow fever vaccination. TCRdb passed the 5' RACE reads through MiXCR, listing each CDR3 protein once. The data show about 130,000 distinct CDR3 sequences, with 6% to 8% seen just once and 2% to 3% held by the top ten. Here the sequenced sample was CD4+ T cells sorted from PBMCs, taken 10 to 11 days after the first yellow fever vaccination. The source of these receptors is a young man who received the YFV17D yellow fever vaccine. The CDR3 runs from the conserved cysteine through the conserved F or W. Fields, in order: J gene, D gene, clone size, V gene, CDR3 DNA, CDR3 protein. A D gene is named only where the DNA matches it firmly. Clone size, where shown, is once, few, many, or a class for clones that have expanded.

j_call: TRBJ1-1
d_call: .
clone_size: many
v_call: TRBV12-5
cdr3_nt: TGTGCTAGTGGTTTGGTACTAGGACAGCCGGAGAACACTGAAGCTTTCTTT
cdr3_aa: CASGLVLGQPENTEAFF

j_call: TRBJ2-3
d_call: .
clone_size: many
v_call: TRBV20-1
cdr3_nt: TGCAGTGCTAGAGATTTGAAGGGCACAGATACGCAGTATTTT
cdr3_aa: CSARDLKGTDTQYF

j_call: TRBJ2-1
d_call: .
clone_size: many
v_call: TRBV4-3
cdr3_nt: TGCGCCAGCAGCCGACGAACAGGGATTGAGCAGTTCTTC
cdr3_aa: CASSRRTGIEQFF

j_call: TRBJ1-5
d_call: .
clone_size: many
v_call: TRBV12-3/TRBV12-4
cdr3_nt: TGTGCCAGCAGTTTGATGAGCAATCAGCCCCAGCATTTT
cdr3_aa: CASSLMSNQPQHF

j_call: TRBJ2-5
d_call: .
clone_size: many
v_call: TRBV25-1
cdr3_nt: TGTGCCAGCAGTGAATTGGAGGCCTCCCCGTGGGGGACCCAGTACTTC
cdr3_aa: CASSELEASPWGTQYF

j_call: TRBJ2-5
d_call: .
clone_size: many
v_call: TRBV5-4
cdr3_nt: TGTGCCAGCAGCTTGCCGTACGAAGAGACCCAGTACTTC
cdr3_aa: CASSLPYEETQYF

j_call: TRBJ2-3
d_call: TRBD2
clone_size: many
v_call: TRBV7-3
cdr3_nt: TGTGCCAGCAGCTCTACACTAGCGGATACGCAGTATTTT
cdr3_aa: CASSSTLADTQYF

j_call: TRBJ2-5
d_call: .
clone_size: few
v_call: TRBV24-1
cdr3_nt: TGTGCCACCAGTGATGGAGGAGAAGAGACCCAGTACTTC
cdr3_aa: CATSDGGEETQYF

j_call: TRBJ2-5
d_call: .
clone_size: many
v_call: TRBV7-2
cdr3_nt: TGTGCCAGCAGCTTTGCGGCTATTTACCAAGAGACCCAGTACTTC
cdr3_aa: CASSFAAIYQETQYF

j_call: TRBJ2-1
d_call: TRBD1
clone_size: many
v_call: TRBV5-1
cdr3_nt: TGCGCCAGCAGCCAAGAGGGACAGCGCGGCACTGAGCAGTTCTTC
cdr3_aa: CASSQEGQRGTEQFF

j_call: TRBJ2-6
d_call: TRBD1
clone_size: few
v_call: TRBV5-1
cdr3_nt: TGCGCCAGCAGCGGTTCGACAGGGTCCGGGGCCAACGTCCTGACTTTC
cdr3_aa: CASSGSTGSGANVLTF

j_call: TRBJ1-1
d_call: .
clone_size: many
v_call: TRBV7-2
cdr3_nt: TGTGCCAGCAGCACAGGGTGGGGGCGGAACACTGAAGCTTTCTTT
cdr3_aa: CASSTGWGRNTEAFF

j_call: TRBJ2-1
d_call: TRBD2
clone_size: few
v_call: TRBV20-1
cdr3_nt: TGCAGTGCTCCCCAGACTAGCGGGGGGTTCAATGAGCAGTTCTTC
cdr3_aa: CSAPQTSGGFNEQFF

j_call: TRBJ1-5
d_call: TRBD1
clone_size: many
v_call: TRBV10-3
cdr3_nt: TGTGCCATCAAGGGACAGGGGCCCTATCAGCCCCAGCATTTT
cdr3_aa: CAIKGQGPYQPQHF

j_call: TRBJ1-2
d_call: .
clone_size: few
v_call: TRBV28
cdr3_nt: TGTGCCAGCAGTTTCAATGACAGGATTTTCGGCTACACCTTC
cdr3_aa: CASSFNDRIFGYTF

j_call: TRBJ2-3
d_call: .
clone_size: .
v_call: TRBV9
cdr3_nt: TGTGCCAGCAGCGTAGAATGGGGGCCCCATACGCAGTATTTT
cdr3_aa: CASSVEWGPHTQYF

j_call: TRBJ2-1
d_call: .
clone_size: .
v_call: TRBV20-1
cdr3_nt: TGCAGTGCTAGAGAGTGGCGCACGTACAATGAGCAGTTCTTC
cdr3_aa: CSAREWRTYNEQFF

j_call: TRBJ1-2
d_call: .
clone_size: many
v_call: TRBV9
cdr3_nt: TGTGCCAGCAGCCCGAGTTACGGAGGGGACACGGGATATGGCTACACCTTC
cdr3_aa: CASSPSYGGDTGYGYTF

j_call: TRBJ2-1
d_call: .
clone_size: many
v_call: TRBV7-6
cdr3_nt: TGTGCCAGCAGCTTAGGGGGCCTGGGTGAGCAGTTCTTC
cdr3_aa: CASSLGGLGEQFF

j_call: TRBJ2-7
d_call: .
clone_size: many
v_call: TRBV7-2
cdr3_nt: TGTGCCAGCAGCTTAGCGGGTGCCTACGAGCAGTACTTC
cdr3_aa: CASSLAGAYEQYF

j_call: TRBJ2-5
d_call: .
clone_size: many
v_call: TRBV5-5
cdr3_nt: TGTGCCAGCAGCCTCCAGACAGGACAAGAGACCCAGTACTTC
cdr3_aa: CASSLQTGQETQYF

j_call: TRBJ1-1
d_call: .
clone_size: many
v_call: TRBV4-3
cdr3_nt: TGCGCCAGCAGCCAAGAAGAGGGCCGGGGAACTGAAGCTTTCTTT
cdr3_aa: CASSQEEGRGTEAFF

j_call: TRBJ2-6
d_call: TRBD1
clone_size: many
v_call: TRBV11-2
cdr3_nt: TGTGCCAGCAGCTCTCCGGGACAGAGCTCTGGGGCCAACGTCCTGACTTTC
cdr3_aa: CASSSPGQSSGANVLTF

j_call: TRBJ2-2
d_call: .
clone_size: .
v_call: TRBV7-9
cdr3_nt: TGTGCCAGCAGGACGTTTACTGGGGACTCCTGGAGGATGTTTTTT
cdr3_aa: CASRTFTGDSWRMFF

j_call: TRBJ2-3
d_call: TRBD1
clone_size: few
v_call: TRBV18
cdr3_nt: TGTGCCAGCTCGCGGGGACAGGGAACCACAGATACGCAGTATTTT
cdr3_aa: CASSRGQGTTDTQYF

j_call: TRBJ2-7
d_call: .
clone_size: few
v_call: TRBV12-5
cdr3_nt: TGTGCTAGTGGTTTGGTCTTAACTCGACAGCCCTACGAGCAGTACTTC
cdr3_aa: CASGLVLTRQPYEQYF

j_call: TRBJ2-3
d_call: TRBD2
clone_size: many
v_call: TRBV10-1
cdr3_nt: TGCGCCAGCCGTAGCGGGAGCACAGATACGCAGTATTTT
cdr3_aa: CASRSGSTDTQYF

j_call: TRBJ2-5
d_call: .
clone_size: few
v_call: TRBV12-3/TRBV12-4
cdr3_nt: TGTGCCAGCAGGGCGGGCCCTCAGTCAGAGACCCAGTACTTC
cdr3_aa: CASRAGPQSETQYF

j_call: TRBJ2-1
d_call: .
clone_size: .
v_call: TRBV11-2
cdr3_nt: TGTGCCAGCAGCTTAGACCCCCTCAGTGGTCGTGAGTTCTTC
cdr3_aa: CASSLDPLSGREFF